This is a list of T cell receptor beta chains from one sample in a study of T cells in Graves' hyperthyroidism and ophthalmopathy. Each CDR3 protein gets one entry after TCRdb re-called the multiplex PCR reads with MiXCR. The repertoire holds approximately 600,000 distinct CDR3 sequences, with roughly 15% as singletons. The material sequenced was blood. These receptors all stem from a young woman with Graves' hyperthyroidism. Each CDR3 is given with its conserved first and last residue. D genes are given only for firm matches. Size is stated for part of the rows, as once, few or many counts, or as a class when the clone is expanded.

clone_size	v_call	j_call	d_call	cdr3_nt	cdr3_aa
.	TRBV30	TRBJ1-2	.	TGTGCCTGGAGTCGGACACTTTATGGCTACACCTTC	CAWSRTLYGYTF
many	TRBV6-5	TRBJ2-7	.	TGTGCCAGCAGTTACCCCGGGACCGAGGAAGAGCAGTACTTC	CASSYPGTEEEQYF
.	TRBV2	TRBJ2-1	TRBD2	TGTGCCAGCGCCCCGGGACTAGCGGGAAATAGGAATGAGCAGTTCTTC	CASAPGLAGNRNEQFF
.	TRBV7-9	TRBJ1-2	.	TGTGCCAGCAGCCTCCCGGGACCTAATGGCTACACCTTC	CASSLPGPNGYTF
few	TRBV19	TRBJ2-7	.	TGTGCCAGTAGTCAACAGGATCTTAGCTCCTACGAGCAGTACTTC	CASSQQDLSSYEQYF
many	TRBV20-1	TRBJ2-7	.	TGCAGTGCTAGAAAGCGGGCAGACTCCTACGAGCAGTACTTC	CSARKRADSYEQYF
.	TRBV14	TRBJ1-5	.	TGTGCCAGCAGCCCCCAGGGAGGTCAGCCCCAGCATTTT	CASSPQGGQPQHF
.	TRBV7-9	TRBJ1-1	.	TGTGCCAGCAGCTTAGTTGAAGCTCTCTTT	CASSLVEALF
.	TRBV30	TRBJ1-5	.	TGTGCCTGGAGTGTGGTCGACGGAAGGGATCAGCCCCAGCATTTT	CAWSVVDGRDQPQHF
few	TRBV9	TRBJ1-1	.	TGTGCCAGCAGCGTAGGGGTGGGGCGGGAAGCTTTCTTT	CASSVGVGREAFF
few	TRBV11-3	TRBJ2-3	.	TGTGCCAGCAGCCAAGGGGCGGGACCCGGCACAGATACGCAGTATTTT	CASSQGAGPGTDTQYF
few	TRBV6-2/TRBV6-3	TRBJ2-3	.	TGTGCCAGCAGTTTCCTGAGGAGCTCCAGGGATACGCAGTATTTT	CASSFLRSSRDTQYF
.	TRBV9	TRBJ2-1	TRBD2	TGTGCCAGCAGCACTGCCGGGACTAGCGGGAATGAGCAGTTCTTC	CASSTAGTSGNEQFF
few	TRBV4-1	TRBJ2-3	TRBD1	TGCGCCAGCAGCCAAGGCCCAGGGGGCTCCCCAGATACGCAGTATTTT	CASSQGPGGSPDTQYF
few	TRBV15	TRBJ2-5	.	TGTGCCACCAGCGAGGGGGACACACAAGAGACCCAGTACTTC	CATSEGDTQETQYF
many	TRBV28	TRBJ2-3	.	TGTGCCAGCAGTTCCCTCCGGACAGTACCCACAGATACGCAGTATTTT	CASSSLRTVPTDTQYF
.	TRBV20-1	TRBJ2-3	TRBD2	TGCAGTGCTATGCGGGAGGGCCGGGCAGATACGCAGTATTTT	CSAMREGRADTQYF
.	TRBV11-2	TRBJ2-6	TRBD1	TGTGCCATAACTAACCGGGACAGTCCGACCTCTGGGGCCAACGTCCTGACTTTC	CAITNRDSPTSGANVLTF
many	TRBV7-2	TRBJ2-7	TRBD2	TGTGCCAGCAGCTTAAAGGCGGGGGAATACGAGCAGTACTTC	CASSLKAGEYEQYF
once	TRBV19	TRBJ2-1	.	TGTGCCAGTAGTATCTTTGGCGGGATGAAATCCTACAATGAGCAGTTCTTC	CASSIFGGMKSYNEQFF
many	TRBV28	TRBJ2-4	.	TGTGCCAGCAGCCCCGGAGCGGAAGGGGCTAACATTCAGTACTTC	CASSPGAEGANIQYF
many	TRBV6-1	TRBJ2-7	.	TGTGCCAGCAGTACCCGGGGCGGAGATTACGAGCAGTACTTC	CASSTRGGDYEQYF
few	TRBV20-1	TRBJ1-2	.	TGCAGTGCGAAACTACAGGGAGGAGAAGGCTACACCTTC	CSAKLQGGEGYTF
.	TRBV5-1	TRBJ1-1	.	TGCGCCAGCAGCTGGGCGGGGGTGGGTAGCACTGAAGCTTTCTTT	CASSWAGVGSTEAFF
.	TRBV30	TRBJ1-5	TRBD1	TGTGCCTTGGGACAGGTGAATCAGCCCCAGCATTTT	CALGQVNQPQHF
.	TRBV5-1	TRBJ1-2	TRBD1	TGCGCCAGCAGCTTGGACCCGGACAGGAACTATGGCTACACCTTC	CASSLDPDRNYGYTF
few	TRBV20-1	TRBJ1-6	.	TGCAGTGCCATGACGGGGGGATCTAATTCACCCCTCCACTTT	CSAMTGGSNSPLHF